This T cell receptor (beta chain) originates from a study of blood T cell repertoires in COVID-19. Looked up from germline, CDR1 is SGHNT and CDR2 is YENEEA. The V end was cut by 1 base, the J end by 0 bases, with 10 bases between. This CDR3 is built from 16 residues. As processed by the authors: Reference gene primers were amplified, and this amplification served to estimate nucleated cell counts. Clones were read by immunoSEQ multiplex PCR, and TCRdb kept only the in-frame ones, dropping some. V, J and clone size reflect that table, while D and trimming were determined from the DNA. The profile shows 250,000 or so clones, approximately 90% of them singletons.

The clonotype originates from a man aged 25-40 years with COVID-19, enrolled during active disease. The V gene is TRBV11-3, the J gene TRBJ2-1, with D tentatively TRBD2 (5 bases). The sequencing sample was made of peripheral blood. CDR3 amino acids: CASSLVGRGSYNEQFF. In DNA form, the CDR3 reads TGTGCCAGCAGCTTAGTAGGTCGGGGCTCCTACAATGAGCAGTTCTTC.